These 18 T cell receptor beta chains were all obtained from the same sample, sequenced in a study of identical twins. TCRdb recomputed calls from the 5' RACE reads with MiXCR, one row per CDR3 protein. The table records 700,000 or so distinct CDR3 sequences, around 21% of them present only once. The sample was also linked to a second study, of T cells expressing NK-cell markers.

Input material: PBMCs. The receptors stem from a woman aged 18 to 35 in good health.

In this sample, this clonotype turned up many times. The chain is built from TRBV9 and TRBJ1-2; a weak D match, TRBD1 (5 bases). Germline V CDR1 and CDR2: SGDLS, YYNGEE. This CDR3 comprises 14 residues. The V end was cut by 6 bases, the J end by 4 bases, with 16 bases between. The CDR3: CASTFGVGVYGYTF. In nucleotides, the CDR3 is TGTGCCAGCACCTTCGGGGTGGGGGTCTATGGCTACACCTTC.

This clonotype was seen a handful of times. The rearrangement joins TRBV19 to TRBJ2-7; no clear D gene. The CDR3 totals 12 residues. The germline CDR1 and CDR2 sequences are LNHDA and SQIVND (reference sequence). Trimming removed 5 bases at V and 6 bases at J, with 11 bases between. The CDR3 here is CASSPPSSEQYF. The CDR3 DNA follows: TGTGCCAGTAGTCCCCCATCAAGCGAGCAGTACTTC.

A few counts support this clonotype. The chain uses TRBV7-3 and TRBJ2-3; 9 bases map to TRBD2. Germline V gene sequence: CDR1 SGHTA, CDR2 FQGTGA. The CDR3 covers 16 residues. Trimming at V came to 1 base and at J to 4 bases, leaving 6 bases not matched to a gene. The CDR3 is CASSLRLAGTADTQYF. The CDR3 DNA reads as TGTGCCAGCAGCTTAAGGCTAGCGGGGACGGCAGATACGCAGTATTTT.

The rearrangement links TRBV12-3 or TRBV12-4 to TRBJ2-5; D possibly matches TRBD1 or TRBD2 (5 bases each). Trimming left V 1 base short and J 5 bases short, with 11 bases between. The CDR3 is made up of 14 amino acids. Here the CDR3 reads CASSLGEGEETQYF. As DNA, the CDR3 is TGTGCCAGCAGTTTAGGTGAAGGGGAGGAGACCCAGTACTTC.

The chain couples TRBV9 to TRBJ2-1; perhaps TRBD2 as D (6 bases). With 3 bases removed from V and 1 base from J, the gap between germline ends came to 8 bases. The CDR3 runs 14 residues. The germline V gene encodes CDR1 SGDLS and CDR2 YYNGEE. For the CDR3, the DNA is TGTGCCAGCAGCGGGGCGGGGTCCTACAATGAGCAGTTCTTC. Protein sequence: CASSGAGSYNEQFF.

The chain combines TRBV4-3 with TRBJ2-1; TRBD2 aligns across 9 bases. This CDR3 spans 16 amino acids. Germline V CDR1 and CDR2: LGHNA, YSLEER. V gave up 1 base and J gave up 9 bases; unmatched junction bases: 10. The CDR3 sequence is CASSQVGTSRKVEQFF. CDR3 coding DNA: TGCGCCAGCAGCCAAGTGGGGACTAGCCGAAAGGTTGAGCAGTTCTTC.

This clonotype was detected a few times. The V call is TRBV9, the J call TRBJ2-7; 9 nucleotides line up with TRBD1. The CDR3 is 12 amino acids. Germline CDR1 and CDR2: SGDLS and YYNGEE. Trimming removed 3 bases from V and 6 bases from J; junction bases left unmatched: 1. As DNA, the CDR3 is TGTGCCAGCAGCGAGACAGGGGGCGAGCAGTACTTC. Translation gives CASSETGGEQYF.

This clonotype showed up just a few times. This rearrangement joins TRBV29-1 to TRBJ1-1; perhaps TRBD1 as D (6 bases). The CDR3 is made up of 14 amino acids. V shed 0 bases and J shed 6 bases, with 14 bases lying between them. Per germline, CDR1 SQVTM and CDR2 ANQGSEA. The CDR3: CSVEEKGGSAEAFF. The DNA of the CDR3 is TGCAGCGTTGAAGAAAAGGGGGGAAGCGCTGAAGCTTTCTTT.

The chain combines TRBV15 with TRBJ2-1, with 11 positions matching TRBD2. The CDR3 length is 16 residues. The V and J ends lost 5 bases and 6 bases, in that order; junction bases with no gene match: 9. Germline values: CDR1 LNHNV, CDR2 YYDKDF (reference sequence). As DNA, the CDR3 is TGTGCCACCAGCCGATTAGCGGGAGGGCTGGGCAATGAGCAGTTCTTC. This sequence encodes CATSRLAGGLGNEQFF.

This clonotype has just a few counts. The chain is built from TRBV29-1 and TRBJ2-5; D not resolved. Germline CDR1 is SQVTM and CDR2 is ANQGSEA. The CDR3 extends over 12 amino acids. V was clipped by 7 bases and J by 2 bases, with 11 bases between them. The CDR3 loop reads CSGGPPQETQYF. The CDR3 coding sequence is TGCAGCGGCGGTCCCCCACAAGAGACCCAGTACTTC. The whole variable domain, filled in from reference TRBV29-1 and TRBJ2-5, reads SAVISQKPSRDICQRGTSLTIQCQVDSQVTMMFWYRQQPGQSLTLIATANQGSEATYESGFVIDKFPISRPNLTFSTLTVSNMSPEDSSIYLCSGGPPQETQYFGPGTRLLVL.

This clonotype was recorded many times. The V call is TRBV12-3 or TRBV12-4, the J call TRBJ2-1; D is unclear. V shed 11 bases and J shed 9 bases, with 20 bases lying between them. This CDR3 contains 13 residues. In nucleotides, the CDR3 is TGTGCCGGACCGGGCCAACTTCTCGGTGAGCAGTTCTTC. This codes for CAGPGQLLGEQFF.

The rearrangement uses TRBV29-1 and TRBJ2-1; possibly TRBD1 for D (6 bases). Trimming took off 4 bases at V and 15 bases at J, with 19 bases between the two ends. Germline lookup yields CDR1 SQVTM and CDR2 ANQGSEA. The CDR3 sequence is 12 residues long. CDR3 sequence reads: CSVVGRGDKGFF. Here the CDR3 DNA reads TGCAGCGTTGTGGGCCGAGGGGACAAGGGGTTCTTC.

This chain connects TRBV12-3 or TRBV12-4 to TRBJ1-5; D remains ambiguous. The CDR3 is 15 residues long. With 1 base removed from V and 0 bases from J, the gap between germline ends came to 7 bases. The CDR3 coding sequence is TGTGCCAGCAGTTTAGGGATCAGTAGCAATCAGCCCCAGCATTTT. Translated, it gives CASSLGISSNQPQHF.

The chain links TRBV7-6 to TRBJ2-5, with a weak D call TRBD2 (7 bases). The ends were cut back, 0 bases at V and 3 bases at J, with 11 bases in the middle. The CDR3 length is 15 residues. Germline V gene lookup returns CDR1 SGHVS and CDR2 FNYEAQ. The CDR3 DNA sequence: TGTGCCAGCAGCTTAGCGGGGGGGCAGAAAGAGACCCAGTACTTC. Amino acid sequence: CASSLAGGQKETQYF.

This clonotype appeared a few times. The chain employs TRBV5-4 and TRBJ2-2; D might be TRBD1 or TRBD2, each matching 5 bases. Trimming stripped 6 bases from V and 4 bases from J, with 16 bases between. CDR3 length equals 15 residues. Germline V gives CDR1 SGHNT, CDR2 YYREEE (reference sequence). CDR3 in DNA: TGTGCCAGCACCTCAGAGGGGCCGGTCACCGGGGAGCTGTTTTTT. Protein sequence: CASTSEGPVTGELFF.

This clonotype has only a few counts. CDR3 residues: CSARGQLGLAGRYEQYF. The CDR3 bases are TGCAGTGCTAGAGGCCAGTTGGGGCTAGCGGGTCGTTACGAGCAGTACTTC. The J gene is TRBJ2-7, the V gene TRBV20-1; 8 bases map to TRBD2. The CDR3 covers 17 residues. V gave up 1 base and J gave up 4 bases; unmatched junction bases: 15. Germline V gene data show CDR1 as DFQATT and CDR2 as SNEGSKA (reference sequence).

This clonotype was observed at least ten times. The CDR3 loop is CASTPRSGGTNEQFF. The CDR3 coding sequence is TGTGCCAGCACCCCCCGCTCGGGGGGAACCAATGAGCAGTTCTTC. The rearrangement uses TRBV12-3 or TRBV12-4 and TRBJ2-1, with TRBD2 matching 7 bases. J lost 6 bases, V lost 7 bases, and 12 bases had no gene match. The CDR3 totals 15 residues.

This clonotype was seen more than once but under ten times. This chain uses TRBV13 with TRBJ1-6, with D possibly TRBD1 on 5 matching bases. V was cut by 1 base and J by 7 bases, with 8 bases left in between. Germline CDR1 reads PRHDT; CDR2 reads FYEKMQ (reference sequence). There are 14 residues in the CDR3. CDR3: CASSLAGINSPLHF. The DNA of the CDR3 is TGTGCCAGCAGCTTAGCAGGGATCAATTCACCCCTCCACTTT.